This T cell receptor (beta chain) originates from a study of cytomegalovirus exposure and HLA in healthy donors. The study ran its PCR with 60 Vbeta and 13 Jbeta primers. The protocol was immunoSEQ multiplex PCR, while the TCRdb copy is restricted to in-frame clones and leaves out a portion. The sample contains approximately 170,000 clones, over 80% of which appear only once. Concerning this clone itself: Its antigen is unidentified.

Notes on the study in general: Presence/absence analyses took donor sequencing depth as roughly uniform.

The CDR3 length is 16 residues. V was clipped by 0 bases and J by 3 bases; unmatched bases: 6. From germline, CDR1 is MGHRA and CDR2 YSYEKL. V usage is TRBV4-1 and J usage is TRBJ2-7; 9 positions agree with TRBD1. The clonotype comes from a human donor in good health. Sequences were obtained from PBMCs. CDR3 nucleotide sequence: TGCGCCAGCAGCCAAGATCTCGGGACAGGGTACTACGAGCAGTACTTC. Translating gives CASSQDLGTGYYEQYF.